This TCR beta chain stems from a study of control samples from healthy donors and cancer patients. Losses at the gene ends were 1 base for V and 3 bases for J; bases not matched to a gene: 15. Germline V CDR1 and CDR2: SEHNR, FQNEAQ (reference sequence). CDR3 length: 19 residues. Libraries were prepared by immunoSEQ multiplex PCR; TCRdb keeps only in-frame clonotypes and omits some of them. The repertoire includes fewer than 300,000 clones, roughly 87% of them detected once, and less than 15% sits in the top ten. The sequenced sample was PBMCs. The TCR comes from a woman aged 55-70 years with lung cancer. The J gene is TRBJ2-7, the V gene TRBV7-9; 10 nucleotides line up with TRBD2. As DNA, the CDR3 is TGTGCCAGCAGCTTAGGAGTGACTAGCGGGCCCCGGGTCCTCTACGAGCAGTACTTC. Its translation: CASSLGVTSGPRVLYEQYF.